This T cell receptor beta chain was sequenced during a study of T cells in pancreatic ductal adenocarcinoma. Whole-study results and caveats: This surgical cohort overrepresents the minority presenting with early-stage disease. Tumor samples had fewer productive templates and around 7.2-fold fewer unique clonotypes than blood. No significant tumor-blood clonality difference; means were about 0.11 and 0.072.

Some clones are missing from TCRdb's copy, which holds only in-frame ones; the method was immunoSEQ multiplex PCR. The sample holds about 97,000 clones, over 90% seen once. The selected patients with pancreatic ductal adenocarcinoma had surgery but no neoadjuvant therapy. The V end was cut by 0 bases, the J end by 0 bases, with 5 bases between. The germline CDR1 and CDR2 sequences are MDHEN and SYDVKM. This CDR3 is 14 amino acids long. To note about this clone: The antigen remains unidentified.

The TCR comes from a human donor with pancreatic ductal adenocarcinoma. The V and J genes are TRBV28 and TRBJ2-5; D is unresolved. The specimen sequenced was PBMCs. This CDR3 reads CASSLWVDQETQYF. CDR3 bases: TGTGCCAGCAGTTTATGGGTAGACCAAGAGACCCAGTACTTC.